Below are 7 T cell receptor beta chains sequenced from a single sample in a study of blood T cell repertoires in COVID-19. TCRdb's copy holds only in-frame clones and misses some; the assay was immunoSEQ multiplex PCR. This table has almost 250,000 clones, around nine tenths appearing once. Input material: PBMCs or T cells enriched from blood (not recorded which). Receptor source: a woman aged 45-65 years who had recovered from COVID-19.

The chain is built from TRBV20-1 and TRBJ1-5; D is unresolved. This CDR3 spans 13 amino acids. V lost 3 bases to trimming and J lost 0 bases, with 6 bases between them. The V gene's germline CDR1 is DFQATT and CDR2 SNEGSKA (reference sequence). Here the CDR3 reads CSASPSSNQPQHF. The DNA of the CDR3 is TGCAGTGCTAGTCCCAGTAGCAATCAGCCCCAGCATTTT.

DNA of the CDR3: TGTGCCAGCAGCTTAGGGGCCAAATTGGCCTACAATGAGCAGTTCTTC. This encodes CASSLGAKLAYNEQFF. The chain carries TRBV11-2 and TRBJ2-1, with D unresolved. The CDR3 is made up of 16 amino acids. CDR1 and CDR2 (germline): SGHAT, FQNNGV. Trimming shortened V by 1 base and J by 2 bases, and 12 bases separated the two germline ends.

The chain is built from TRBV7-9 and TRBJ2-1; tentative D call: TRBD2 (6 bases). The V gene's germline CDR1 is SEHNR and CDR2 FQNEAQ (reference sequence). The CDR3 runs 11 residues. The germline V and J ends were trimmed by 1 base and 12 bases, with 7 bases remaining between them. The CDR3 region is CASSLGGGQFF. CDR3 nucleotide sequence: TGTGCCAGCAGCTTAGGGGGAGGGCAGTTCTTC.

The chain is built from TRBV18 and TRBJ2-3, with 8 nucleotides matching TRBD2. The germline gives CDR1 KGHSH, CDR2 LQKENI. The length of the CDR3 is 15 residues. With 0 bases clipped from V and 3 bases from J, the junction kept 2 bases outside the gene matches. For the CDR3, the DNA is TGTGCCAGCTCACCACCGGCTAGCGGGACAGATACGCAGTATTTT. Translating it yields CASSPPASGTDTQYF.

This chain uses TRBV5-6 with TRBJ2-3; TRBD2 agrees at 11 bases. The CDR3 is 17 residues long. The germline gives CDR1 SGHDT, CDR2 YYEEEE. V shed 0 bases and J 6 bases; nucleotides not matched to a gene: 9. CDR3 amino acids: CASSLGALAGEMDTQYF. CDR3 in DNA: TGTGCCAGCAGCTTGGGTGCACTAGCGGGAGAAATGGATACGCAGTATTTT.

CDR3 sequence (DNA): TGTGCCAGCAGTTTCAGGGCCCTCCGCGAGTACAATGAGCAGTTCTTC. The encoded protein is CASSFRALREYNEQFF. The chain carries TRBV28 and TRBJ2-1; D may be TRBD1 (5 bases). The germline V and J ends were trimmed by 3 bases and 4 bases, with 16 bases remaining between them. Germline CDR1 MDHEN, CDR2 SYDVKM. This CDR3 contains 16 residues.

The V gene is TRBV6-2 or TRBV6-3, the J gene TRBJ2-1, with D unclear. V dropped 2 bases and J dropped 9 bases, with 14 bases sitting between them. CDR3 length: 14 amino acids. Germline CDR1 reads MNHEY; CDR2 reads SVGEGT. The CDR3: CASSYGWSNTEQFF. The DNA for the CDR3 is TGTGCCAGCAGTTACGGTTGGAGTAACACTGAGCAGTTCTTC.